This T cell receptor (beta chain) was captured in a study of PD-L1 blockade in urothelial cancer. For the study at large: Male patients with bladder-origin urothelial cancer numbered twenty-five of 29. Reported median T cell count for blood samples was approximately 140,000. Blood was subjected to analysis at 3 weeks (second dose) and 6 weeks following treatment start.

CDR1 is SGHRS and CDR2 is YFSETQ in the germline V gene. V lost 7 bases to trimming and J lost 6 bases; unmatched junction nucleotides: 24. The CDR3 sequence is 19 residues long. Synthetic spike-ins, TCR analog templates, were added into each PCR. Here immunoSEQ multiplex PCR was the method, and the copy in TCRdb shows in-frame clones only, minus some. The table shows fewer than 100,000 clones, with around four fifths occurring only once. Time point specified: pretreatment peripheral blood. The specimen comprised PBMCs, sampled around atezolizumab (anti-PD-L1) treatment. This sequence joins TRBV5-1 and TRBJ2-1; 8 positions agree with TRBD2. This TCR was sampled from a man aged 40-49 years with urothelial cancer. The CDR3: CASSLAQSGGRSVSNEQFF. The CDR3 DNA sequence: TGCGCCAGCTCCTTAGCCCAATCCGGCGGGAGGAGCGTAAGCAATGAGCAGTTCTTC.